This TCR beta chain originates from a study of blood T cell repertoires in COVID-19. Per the original data handling: For nucleated cells, counts were estimated from reference gene primer amplification. Profiled with immunoSEQ multiplex PCR; TCRdb holds only in-frame clones, not every one. V, J and clone size reflect that table, while D and trimming were determined from the DNA. The data show around 400,000 clones, about 90% seen once. In terms of age and location, participants ranged from roughly 18 to 100 years and lived in about 25 US areas. Among Cohort 3 donors, those recovered had two negative PCRs, clearance, or symptom resolution. CDR3 length equals 17 residues. CDR1 is MNHEY and CDR2 is SMNVEV in the germline V gene (reference sequence). Trimming pared 4 bases from V and 6 bases from J, leaving 25 bases between.

The chain carries TRBV27 and TRBJ2-7; the D gene is possibly TRBD1 (6 bases). This clonotype was sampled from a woman between 25 and 40 years old who had recovered from COVID-19. The sample consisted of PBMCs or T cells enriched from blood (not recorded which). CDR3 sequence: CASSSTSTGPGLVEQYF. In nucleotides, the CDR3 is TGTGCCAGCAGTTCAACATCGACAGGCCCTGGTTTGGTCGAGCAGTACTTC.